Presented here are 21 T cell receptor beta chains from one specimen sequenced in a study of chronic HIV infection and antiretroviral therapy. In TCRdb, the 5' RACE reads were re-called with MiXCR into one record per CDR3 protein. The sample consists of 30,000 to 35,000 distinct CDR3 sequences, around 9% of them appearing once. The material sequenced was peripheral blood. These receptors all come from an adult who had HIV and had not received antiretroviral therapy, or was an uninfected healthy control (not recorded which).

A remark on this clonotype: A read error is possible here, since a much larger clone lies one base away. The rearrangement uses TRBV27 and TRBJ2-5; TRBD2 matches 8 bases. The ends lost 9 bases at V and 3 bases at J; junction bases unmatched: 9. Germline CDR1 is MNHEY and CDR2 is SMNVEV (reference sequence). The CDR3 totals 14 residues. The CDR3 reads CARSPAGGKETQYF. The CDR3, as DNA: TGTGCCAGAAGTCCCGCGGGGGGAAAAGAGACCCAGTACTTC.

This clonotype appeared a few times. V usage is TRBV5-6 and J usage is TRBJ2-7; D perhaps matches TRBD1 (6 bases). This CDR3 comprises 15 residues. Germline CDR1 reads SGHDT; CDR2 reads YYEEEE. V was cut by 3 bases and J by 2 bases, with 15 bases left in between. The CDR3 DNA sequence: TGTGCCAGCAGCTCCGCCAGGGGATACCCCTACGAGCAGTACTTC. Encoded protein: CASSSARGYPYEQYF.

A remark on this clonotype: A read error may produce the germline difference seen at one junction end. The chain carries TRBV27 and TRBJ1-4; maybe TRBD1 (5 bases). The CDR3 is 14 residues long. Germline V gene sequence: CDR1 MNHEY, CDR2 SMNVEV (reference sequence). In nucleotides, the CDR3 is TGTCCCAGCAGTCTGGGGGCAACTAATGAAAAACTGTTTTTT. This gives the protein CPSSLGATNEKLFF. Full variable domain (rest looked up from reference TRBV27 and TRBJ1-4): EAQVTQNPRYLITVTGKKLTVTCSQNMNHEYMSWYRQDPGLGLRQIYYSMNVEVTDKGDVPEGYKVSRKEKRNFPLILESPSPNQTSLYFCPSSLGATNEKLFFGSGTQLSVL.

The genes are TRBV29-1 and TRBJ1-1; D not resolved. The CDR3 spans 14 residues. Looked up from germline, CDR1 is SQVTM and CDR2 is ANQGSEA. V dropped 1 base and J dropped 2 bases, with 11 bases sitting between them. In DNA form, the CDR3 reads TGCAGCGTTGAAGCCTACGGTTACAACACTGAAGCTTTCTTT. This gives the protein CSVEAYGYNTEAFF.

This clonotype was recorded at least ten times. This CDR3 is CAISERDRLSTDTQYF. The DNA for the CDR3 is TGTGCCATCAGTGAACGAGACCGACTTAGCACAGATACGCAGTATTTT. This chain uses TRBV10-3 with TRBJ2-3; D call uncertain. Germline V CDR1 and CDR2: ENHRY, SYGVKD. Trimming took 3 bases from V and 0 from J, leaving 13 bases between them. The CDR3 covers 16 residues.

This clonotype has ten or more counts. The rearrangement joins TRBV5-1 to TRBJ1-2; perhaps TRBD1 as D (6 bases). CDR3 size: 13 residues. Germline lookup yields CDR1 SGHRS and CDR2 YFSETQ. V lost 1 base and J lost 8, with 12 bases in between. The chain's CDR3 is CASSLFPGDGYTF. The CDR3 bases are TGCGCCAGCAGCTTGTTCCCAGGGGACGGCTACACCTTC.

The table lists this clonotype with many counts. The chain combines TRBV19 with TRBJ1-4; D possibly corresponds to TRBD1 (6 bases). With 7 bases removed from V and 0 bases from J, the gap between germline ends came to 15 bases. This CDR3 is built from 16 residues. CDR1 is LNHDA, CDR2 SQIVND, per germline (reference sequence). CDR3 region: CASKGVDGATNEKLFF. Here the CDR3 DNA reads TGTGCCAGTAAGGGGGTTGACGGAGCAACTAATGAAAAACTGTTTTTT. The full variable domain, with the rest looked up from reference TRBV19 and TRBJ1-4, is DGGITQSPKYLFRKEGQNVTLSCEQNLNHDAMYWYRQDPGQGLRLIYYSQIVNDFQKGDIAEGYSVSREKKESFPLTVTSAQKNPTAFYLCASKGVDGATNEKLFFGSGTQLSVL.

The sample holds many counts of this clonotype. The chain employs TRBV10-3 and TRBJ2-3, with D possibly being TRBD2 (7 bases). The CDR3 covers 13 residues. V lost 6 bases and J 4 bases, leaving 11 bases between the germline ends. The germline gives CDR1 ENHRY, CDR2 SYGVKD. The chain's CDR3 is CAISPGGPDTQYF. CDR3 coding DNA: TGTGCCATCAGCCCCGGGGGGCCAGATACGCAGTATTTT.

This clonotype was detected a few times. This chain uses TRBV29-1 with TRBJ1-1; 9 positions agree with TRBD1. The CDR3 covers 14 residues. In germline, CDR1 is SQVTM, CDR2 ANQGSEA. J was trimmed by 4 bases and V by 3 bases; bases with no gene match: 6. Here the CDR3 reads CSVDGTGTGTEAFF. The CDR3 bases are TGCAGCGTTGACGGGACAGGGACGGGCACTGAAGCTTTCTTT.

This sequence joins TRBV25-1 and TRBJ2-5, with 8 bases lining up with TRBD2. Germline V gene lookup returns CDR1 MGHDK and CDR2 SYGVNS. The CDR3 extends over 15 amino acids. V shed 5 bases and J 4 bases; nucleotides not matched to a gene: 9. The DNA of the CDR3 is TGTGCCAGCAGTCCAGCGGGGGAGTTGTTAGAGACCCAGTACTTC. Its protein product is CASSPAGELLETQYF. Full variable domain (missing parts from reference TRBV25-1 and TRBJ2-5): EADIYQTPRYLVIGTGKKITLECSQTMGHDKMYWYQQDPGMELHLIHYSYGVNSTEKGDLSSESTVSRIRTEHFPLTLESARPSHTSQYLCASSPAGELLETQYFGPGTRLLVL.

This clonotype was counted many times. This chain connects TRBV3-1 to TRBJ2-1, with D hard to call. V shed 0 bases and J shed 9 bases, with 9 bases lying between them. This CDR3 has 13 residues. In germline, CDR1 is LGHDT, CDR2 YNNKEL (reference sequence). The CDR3 nucleotides read TGTGCCAGCAGCCAAGATCCCCTGGGTGAGCAGTTCTTC. This encodes CASSQDPLGEQFF.

This clonotype was seen at least ten times. The V gene is TRBV29-1, the J gene TRBJ1-1, with D perhaps matching TRBD1 (5 bases). V was cut by 2 bases and J by 11 bases, with 12 bases left in between. The germline V gene encodes CDR1 SQVTM and CDR2 ANQGSEA. The CDR3 loop spans 11 amino acids. The CDR3 coding sequence is TGCAGCGTTGAAATTTCAGGGTCGGCTTTCTTT. Translating gives CSVEISGSAFF.

This clonotype showed up many times. The rearrangement uses TRBV10-3 and TRBJ2-5, with 8 bases fitting TRBD2. Per germline, CDR1 ENHRY and CDR2 SYGVKD. The junction had 5 bases not matched to a gene; V was cut back by 3 bases and J by 5 bases. The CDR3 has 14 amino acids. The CDR3 nucleotides are TGTGCCATCAGTGATTTAGCGGGGAAGGAGACCCAGTACTTC. Protein sequence: CAISDLAGKETQYF.

V and J are TRBV4-1 and TRBJ1-1; 7 nucleotides align to TRBD1. V shed 4 bases, J shed 1 base, and the junction held 9 bases outside the gene matches. The CDR3 extends over 16 amino acids. CDR1 MGHRA and CDR2 YSYEKL come from the germline V gene. The chain's CDR3 is CASSPGGTVGNTEAFF. DNA for the CDR3: TGCGCCAGCAGCCCAGGAGGGACAGTCGGGAACACTGAAGCTTTCTTT.

This clonotype was found a few times. The rearrangement links TRBV7-8 to TRBJ1-1; TRBD1 might be the D (6 bases). V gave up 5 bases and J gave up 0 bases, with 13 bases separating them. The CDR3 has 15 amino acids. In germline, CDR1 is SGHVS, CDR2 FQNEAQ. CDR3 sequence: CASSAEQGMNTEAFF. CDR3 nucleotides: TGTGCCAGCAGCGCGGAACAGGGCATGAACACTGAAGCTTTCTTT.

This clonotype showed up just once. The chain joins TRBV12-3 or TRBV12-4 to TRBJ2-2; maybe TRBD2 (6 bases). The CDR3 is made up of 16 amino acids. V lost 4 bases and J 6 bases, leaving 18 bases between the germline ends. CDR3 residues: CASSYLAGRGAGELFF. CDR3 DNA sequence: TGTGCCAGCAGTTACCTGGCGGGGAGAGGGGCCGGGGAGCTGTTTTTT.

Many counts were recorded for this clonotype. This chain uses TRBV10-3 with TRBJ1-6; no definite D call. The CDR3 runs to 14 residues. Deletions cut 3 bases from V and 0 bases from J, with 3 bases between. Germline-derived CDR1 and CDR2 are ENHRY and SYGVKD. The CDR3 nucleotides read TGTGCCATCAGTGATGACTCCTATAATTCACCCCTCCACTTT. Translating gives CAISDDSYNSPLHF.

This clonotype appeared many times. CDR3 nucleotide sequence: TGTGCCATCCGGGGGGCCCAGGGCGACGAGCAGTACTTC. This sequence encodes CAIRGAQGDEQYF. V and J are TRBV10-3 and TRBJ2-7; possibly TRBD2 for D (7 bases). The CDR3 is 13 amino acids. Trimming took 8 bases from V and 5 from J, leaving 16 bases between them. Per the germline V gene, CDR1 is ENHRY and CDR2 is SYGVKD.

This clonotype appeared a few times. The chain joins TRBV5-4 to TRBJ2-1; 14 nucleotides agree with TRBD2. This CDR3 is built from 17 residues. Trimming at V came to 4 bases and at J to 5 bases, leaving 8 bases not matched to a gene. The germline CDR1 and CDR2 sequences are SGHNT and YYREEE (reference sequence). The DNA for the CDR3 is TGTGCCAGCAGCAGGCCGGGACTAGCGGGAGACCACAATGAGCAGTTCTTC. Its translation: CASSRPGLAGDHNEQFF.

This clonotype occurred many times. This sequence joins TRBV11-2 and TRBJ1-3, with D perhaps matching TRBD1 (5 bases). Trimming cost V 0 bases and J 0 bases, with 15 bases left between them. The germline CDR1 and CDR2 sequences are SGHAT and FQNNGV. This CDR3 comprises 18 residues. CDR3 bases: TGTGCCAGCAGCTTAGAACCGGGACTGCCTGTCTCTGGAAACACCATATATTTT. Translated, it gives CASSLEPGLPVSGNTIYF.

The chain is built from TRBV20-1 and TRBJ2-5; 7 positions match TRBD1. The CDR3 loop spans 17 amino acids. Germline V lookup: CDR1 DFQATT, CDR2 SNEGSKA (reference sequence). V shed 0 bases, J shed 1 base, and the junction held 11 bases outside the gene matches. DNA of the CDR3: TGCAGTGCTAGAGATACGACAGGGTCGATCGGCCAAGAGACCCAGTACTTC. It yields the protein CSARDTTGSIGQETQYF.